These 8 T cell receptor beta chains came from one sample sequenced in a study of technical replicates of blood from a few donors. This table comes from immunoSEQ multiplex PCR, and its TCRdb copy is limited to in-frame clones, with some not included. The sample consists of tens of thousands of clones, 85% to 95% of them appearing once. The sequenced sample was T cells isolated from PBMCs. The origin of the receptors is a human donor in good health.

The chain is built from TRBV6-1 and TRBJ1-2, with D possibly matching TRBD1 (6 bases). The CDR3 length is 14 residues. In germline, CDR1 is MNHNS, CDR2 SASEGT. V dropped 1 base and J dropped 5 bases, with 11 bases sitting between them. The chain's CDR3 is CASSEDRDSYGYTF. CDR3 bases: TGTGCCAGCAGTGAAGACAGGGATTCGTATGGCTACACCTTC.

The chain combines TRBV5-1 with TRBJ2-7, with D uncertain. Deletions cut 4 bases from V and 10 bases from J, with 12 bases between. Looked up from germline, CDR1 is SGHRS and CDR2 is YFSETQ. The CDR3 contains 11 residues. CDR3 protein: CASSPNTRQYF. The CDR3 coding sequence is TGCGCCAGCAGCCCGAATACGCGCCAGTACTTC. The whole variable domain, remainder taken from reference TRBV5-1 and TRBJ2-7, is KAGVTQTPRYLIKTRGQQVTLSCSPISGHRSVSWYQQTPGQGLQFLFEYFSETQRNKGNFPGRFSGRQFSNSRSEMNVSTLELGDSALYLCASSPNTRQYFGPGTRLTVT.

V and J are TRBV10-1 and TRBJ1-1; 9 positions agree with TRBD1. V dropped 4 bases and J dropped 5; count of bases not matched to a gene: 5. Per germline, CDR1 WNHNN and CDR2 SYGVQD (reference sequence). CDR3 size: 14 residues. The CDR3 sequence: CASSAQGAGTEAFF. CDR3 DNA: TGCGCCAGCAGTGCACAGGGGGCAGGGACTGAAGCTTTCTTT.

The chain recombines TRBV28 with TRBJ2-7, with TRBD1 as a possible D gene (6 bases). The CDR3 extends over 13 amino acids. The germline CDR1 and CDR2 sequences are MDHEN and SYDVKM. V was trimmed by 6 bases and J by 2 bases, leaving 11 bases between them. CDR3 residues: CASRVGQTYEQYF. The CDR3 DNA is TGTGCCAGCAGGGTCGGACAGACCTACGAGCAGTACTTC.

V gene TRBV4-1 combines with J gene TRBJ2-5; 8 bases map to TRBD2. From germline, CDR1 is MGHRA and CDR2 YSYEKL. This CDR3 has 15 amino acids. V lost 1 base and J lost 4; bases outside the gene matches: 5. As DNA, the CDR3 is TGCGCCAGCAGCCAAGTGGTAGCGGGGACAGAGACCCAGTACTTC. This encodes CASSQVVAGTETQYF.

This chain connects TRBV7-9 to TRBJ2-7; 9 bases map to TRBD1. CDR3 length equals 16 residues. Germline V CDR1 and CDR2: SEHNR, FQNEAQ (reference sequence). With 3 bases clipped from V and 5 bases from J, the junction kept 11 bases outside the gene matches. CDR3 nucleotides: TGTGCCAGCAGCTTCCCGGACAGGGGCGGATTGAACGAGCAGTACTTC. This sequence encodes CASSFPDRGGLNEQYF.

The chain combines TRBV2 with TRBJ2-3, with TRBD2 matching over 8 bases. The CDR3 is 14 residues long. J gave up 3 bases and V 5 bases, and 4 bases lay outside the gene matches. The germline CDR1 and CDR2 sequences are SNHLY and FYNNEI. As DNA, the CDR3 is TGTGCCAGCAGTTCGACTAGCGAAACAGATACGCAGTATTTT. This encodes CASSSTSETDTQYF. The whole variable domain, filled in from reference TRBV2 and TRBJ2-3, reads EPEVTQTPSHQVTQMGQEVILRCVPISNHLYFYWYRQILGQKVEFLVSFYNNEISEKSEIFDDQFSVERPDGSNFTLKIRSTKLEDSAMYFCASSSTSETDTQYFGPGTRLTVL.

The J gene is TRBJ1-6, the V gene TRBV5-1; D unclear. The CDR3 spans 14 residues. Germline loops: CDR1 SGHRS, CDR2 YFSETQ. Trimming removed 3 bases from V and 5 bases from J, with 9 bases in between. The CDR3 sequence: CASSSGEDNSPLHF. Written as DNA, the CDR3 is TGCGCCAGCAGCTCCGGAGAAGATAATTCACCCCTCCACTTT.